This TCR beta chain was identified during a study of early T cells in non-severe SARS-CoV-2 infection. This clonotype showed up many times. TCRdb reprocessed the 5' RACE reads with MiXCR, giving one entry per CDR3 protein. The sample consists of about 26,000 distinct CDR3 sequences, approximately 4.1% of them appearing once. This CDR3 comprises 11 residues. Germline V CDR1 and CDR2: SGHTA, FQGNSA. Trimming pared 5 bases from V and 13 bases from J, leaving 12 bases between. Material for sequencing was whole blood. This TCR was sampled from an adult who was a healthcare worker with PCR-confirmed SARS-CoV-2 infection or an uninfected control (not recorded which). The gene calls are TRBV7-2 and TRBJ2-1; D gene unclear. The CDR3: CASSANWRQFF. The CDR3 nucleotides are TGTGCCAGCAGCGCCAATTGGAGACAGTTCTTC.